This TCR beta chain derives from a study of control samples from healthy donors and cancer patients. The protocol was immunoSEQ multiplex PCR, while the TCRdb copy is restricted to in-frame clones and leaves out a portion. This sample has 150,000 to 180,000 clones, with approximately 94% found just once. The V and J ends lost 2 bases and 0 bases respectively, with 13 bases between them. The CDR3 consists of 16 residues. CDR1 is SGDLS and CDR2 is YYNGEE in the germline V gene. Sequenced sample: blood. The chain uses TRBV9 and TRBJ2-3, with D possibly being TRBD1 (6 bases). This TCR derives from a man between 35 and 55 years old in good health. The CDR3 sequence: CASSVDRTVSTDTQYF. CDR3 bases: TGTGCCAGCAGCGTGGATAGGACAGTTAGCACAGATACGCAGTATTTT.